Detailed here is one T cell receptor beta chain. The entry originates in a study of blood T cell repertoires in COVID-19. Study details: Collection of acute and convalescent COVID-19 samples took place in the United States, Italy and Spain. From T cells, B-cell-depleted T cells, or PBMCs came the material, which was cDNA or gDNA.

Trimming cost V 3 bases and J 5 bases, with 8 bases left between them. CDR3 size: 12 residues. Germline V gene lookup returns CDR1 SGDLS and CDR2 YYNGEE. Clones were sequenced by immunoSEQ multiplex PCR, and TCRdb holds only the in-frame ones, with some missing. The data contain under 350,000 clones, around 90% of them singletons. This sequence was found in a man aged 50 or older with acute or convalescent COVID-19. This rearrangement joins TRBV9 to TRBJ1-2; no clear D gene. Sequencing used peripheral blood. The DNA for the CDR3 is TGTGCCAGCAGCGCACCACAGTATGGCTACACCTTC. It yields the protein CASSAPQYGYTF.